This TCR beta chain is from a study of cytomegalovirus exposure and HLA in healthy donors. Study at large: A preliminary data release comprised about 85 million unique TCRs obtained from HLA-typed donors. Falling in the Caucasian-associated ancestry cluster were 80% to 90% of 398 genotyped donors.

This CDR3 has 16 residues. Germline CDR1 and CDR2: SGHKS and YYEKEE (reference sequence). The V and J ends lost 4 bases and 0 bases, in that order; junction bases with no gene match: 3. PCR was performed using 60 Vbeta and 13 Jbeta primers. Profiling relied on immunoSEQ multiplex PCR, and the TCRdb table lists in-frame clones only, not all of them. Of some 160,000 clones listed, around 80% are singletons. Whole-study findings and limits: Apart from CMV serostatus, no immune exposure information was available.

Regarding this clone: What it binds is unknown.

The gene calls are TRBV5-5 and TRBJ2-6, with TRBD1 matching 8 bases. This clonotype originated in a boy between 2 and 15 years old in good health and CMV-seronegative. The sequenced material came from PBMCs. CDR3 sequence reads: CASSEDRASGANVLTF. The CDR3 DNA sequence: TGTGCCAGCAGCGAGGACAGGGCCTCTGGGGCCAACGTCCTGACTTTC.